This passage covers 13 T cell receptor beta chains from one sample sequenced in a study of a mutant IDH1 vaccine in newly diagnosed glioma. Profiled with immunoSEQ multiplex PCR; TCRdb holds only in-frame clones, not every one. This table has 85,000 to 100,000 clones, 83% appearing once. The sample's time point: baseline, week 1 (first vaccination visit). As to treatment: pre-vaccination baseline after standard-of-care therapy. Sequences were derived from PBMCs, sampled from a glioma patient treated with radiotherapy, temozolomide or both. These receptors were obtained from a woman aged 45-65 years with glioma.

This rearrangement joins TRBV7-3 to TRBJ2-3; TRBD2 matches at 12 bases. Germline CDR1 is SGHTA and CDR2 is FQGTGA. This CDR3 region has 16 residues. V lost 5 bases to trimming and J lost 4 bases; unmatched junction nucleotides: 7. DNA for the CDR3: TGTGCCAGCAGCCCGACGACTAGCGGGGGCGCAGATACGCAGTATTTT. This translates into CASSPTTSGGADTQYF.

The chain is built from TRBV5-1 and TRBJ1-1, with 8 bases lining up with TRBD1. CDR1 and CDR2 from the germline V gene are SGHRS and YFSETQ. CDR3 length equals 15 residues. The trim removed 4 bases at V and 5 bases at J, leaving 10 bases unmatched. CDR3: CASSAGQGLRTEAFF. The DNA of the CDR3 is TGCGCCAGCAGCGCCGGACAGGGCTTAAGGACTGAAGCTTTCTTT.

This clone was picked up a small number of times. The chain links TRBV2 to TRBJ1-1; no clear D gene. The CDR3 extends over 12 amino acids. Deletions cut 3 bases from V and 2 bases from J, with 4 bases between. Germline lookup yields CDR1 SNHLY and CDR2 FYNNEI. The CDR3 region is CASSDRNTEAFF. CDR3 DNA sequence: TGTGCCAGCAGTGATAGAAACACTGAAGCTTTCTTT.

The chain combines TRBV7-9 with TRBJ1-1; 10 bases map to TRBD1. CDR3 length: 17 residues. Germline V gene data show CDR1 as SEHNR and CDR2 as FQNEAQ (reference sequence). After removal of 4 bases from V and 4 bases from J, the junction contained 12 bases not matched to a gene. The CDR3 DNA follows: TGTGCCAGCAGCTCGCTCCGGGACAGGGGAGGACGCACTGAAGCTTTCTTT. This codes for CASSSLRDRGGRTEAFF.

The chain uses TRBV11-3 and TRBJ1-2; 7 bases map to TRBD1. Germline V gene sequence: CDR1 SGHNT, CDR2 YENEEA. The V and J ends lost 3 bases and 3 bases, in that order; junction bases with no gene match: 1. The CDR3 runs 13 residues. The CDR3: CASSFGTDYGYTF. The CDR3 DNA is TGTGCCAGCAGCTTTGGGACAGACTATGGCTACACCTTC.

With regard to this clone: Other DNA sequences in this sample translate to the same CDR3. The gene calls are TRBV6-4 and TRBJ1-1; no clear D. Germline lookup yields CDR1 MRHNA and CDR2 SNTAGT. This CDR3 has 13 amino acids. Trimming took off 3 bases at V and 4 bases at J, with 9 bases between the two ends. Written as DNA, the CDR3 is TGTGCCAGCAGTGAATCAATAGGCACTGAAGCTTTCTTT. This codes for CASSESIGTEAFF.

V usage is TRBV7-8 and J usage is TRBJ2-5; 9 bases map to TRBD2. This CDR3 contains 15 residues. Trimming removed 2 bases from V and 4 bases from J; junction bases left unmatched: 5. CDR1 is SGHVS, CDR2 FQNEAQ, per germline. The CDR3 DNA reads TGTGCCAGCAGCTTATCTAGCGGGGCGCCAGAGACCCAGTACTTC. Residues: CASSLSSGAPETQYF.

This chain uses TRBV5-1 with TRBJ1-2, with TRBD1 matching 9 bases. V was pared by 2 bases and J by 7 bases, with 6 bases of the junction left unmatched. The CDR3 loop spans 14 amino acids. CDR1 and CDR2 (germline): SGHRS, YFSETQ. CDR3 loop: CASSFGGTGSGYTF. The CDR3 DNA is TGCGCCAGCAGCTTCGGGGGGACAGGGTCTGGCTACACCTTC.

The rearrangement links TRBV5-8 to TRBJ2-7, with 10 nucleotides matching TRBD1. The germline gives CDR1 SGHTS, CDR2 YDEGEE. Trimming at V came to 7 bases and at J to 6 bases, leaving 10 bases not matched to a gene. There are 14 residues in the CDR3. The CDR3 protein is CASHYFRDRGEQYF. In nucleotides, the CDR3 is TGTGCCAGCCATTATTTCCGGGACAGGGGCGAGCAGTACTTC. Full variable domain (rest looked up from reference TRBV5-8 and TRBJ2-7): EAGVTQSPTHLIKTRGQQATLRCSPISGHTSVYWYQQALGLGLQFLLWYDEGEERNRGNFPPRFSGRQFPNYSSELNVNALELEDSALYLCASHYFRDRGEQYFGPGTRLTVT.

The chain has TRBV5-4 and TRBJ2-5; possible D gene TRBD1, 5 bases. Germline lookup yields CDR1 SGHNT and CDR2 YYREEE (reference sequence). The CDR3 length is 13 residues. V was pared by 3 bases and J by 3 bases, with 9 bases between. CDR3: CASSSTGKETQYF. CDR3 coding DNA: TGTGCCAGCAGCTCAACAGGAAAAGAGACCCAGTACTTC.

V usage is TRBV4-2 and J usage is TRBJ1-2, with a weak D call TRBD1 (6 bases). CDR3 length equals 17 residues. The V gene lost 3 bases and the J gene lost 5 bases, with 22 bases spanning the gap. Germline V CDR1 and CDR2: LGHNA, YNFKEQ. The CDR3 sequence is CASSQGTREVMGYGYTF. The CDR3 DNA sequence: TGTGCCAGCAGCCAGGGGACACGGGAGGTAATGGGATATGGCTACACCTTC.

As DNA, the CDR3 is TGTGCCACCCTCCAAGAGGGCAGGGGAGCTTTCTTT. It translates to CATLQEGRGAFF. This chain joins TRBV28 and TRBJ1-1; tentatively, D is TRBD1 (6 bases). V shed 10 bases and J shed 10 bases, with 19 bases lying between them. The CDR3 length is 12 residues. Germline CDR1 MDHEN, CDR2 SYDVKM. Drawing the rest from reference TRBV28 and TRBJ1-1, the complete variable domain is DVKVTQSSRYLVKRTGEKVFLECVQDMDHENMFWYRQDPGLGLRLIYFSYDVKMKEKGDIPEGYSVSREKKERFSLILESASTNQTSMYLCATLQEGRGAFFGQGTRLTVV.

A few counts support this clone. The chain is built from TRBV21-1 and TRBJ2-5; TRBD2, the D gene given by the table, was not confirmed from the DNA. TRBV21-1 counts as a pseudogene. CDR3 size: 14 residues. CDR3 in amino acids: CASSVGTRYETQYF. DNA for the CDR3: TGTGCCAGCAGCGTTGGGACTAGGTATGAGACCCAGTACTTC.